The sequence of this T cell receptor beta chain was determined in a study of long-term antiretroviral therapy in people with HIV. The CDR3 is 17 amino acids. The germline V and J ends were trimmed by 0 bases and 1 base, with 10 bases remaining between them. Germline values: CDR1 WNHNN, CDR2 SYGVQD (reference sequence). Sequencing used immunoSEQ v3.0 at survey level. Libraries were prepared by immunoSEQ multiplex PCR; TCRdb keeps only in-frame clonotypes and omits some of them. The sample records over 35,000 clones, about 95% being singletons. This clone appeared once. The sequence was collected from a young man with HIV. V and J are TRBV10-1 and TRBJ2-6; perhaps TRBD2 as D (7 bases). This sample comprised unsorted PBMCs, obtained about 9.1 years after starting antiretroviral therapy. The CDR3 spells CASSESAGASGANVLTF. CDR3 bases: TGCGCCAGCAGTGAGTCCGCGGGGGCTTCTGGGGCCAACGTCCTGACTTTC.